The TCR beta chain under discussion was sequenced for a study of blood T cell repertoires in COVID-19. About the research overall: Sources were T cells, B-cell-depleted T cells, or PBMCs; the material itself was cDNA or gDNA.

This table comes from immunoSEQ multiplex PCR, and its TCRdb copy is limited to in-frame clones, with some not included. This sample carries 80,000 to 100,000 clones, 87% of them seen once, and the ten largest clones take just under 20%. Germline lookup yields CDR1 LNHDA and CDR2 SQIVND (reference sequence). J was trimmed by 2 bases and V by 7 bases; bases with no gene match: 9. The CDR3 contains 15 residues. The source is a human donor in a cohort sampled during active COVID-19. The chain links TRBV19 to TRBJ1-2; 8 bases are shared with TRBD1. Sequencing was done on a sample of peripheral blood. The CDR3 loop is CASTDFDRGNYGYTF. The CDR3 DNA is TGTGCCAGTACCGATTTCGACAGGGGAAACTATGGCTACACCTTC.